What follows are 5 T cell receptor beta chains derived from one specimen sequenced in a study of T cell changes during pregnancy in multiple sclerosis. Clones were read by immunoSEQ multiplex PCR, and TCRdb kept only the in-frame ones, dropping some. The table lists 42,000 or so clones, 90% to 95% of them singletons. Sequenced here: CD4+ T cells from peripheral blood mononuclear cells, sampled after pregnancy. The source of these receptors is a female donor with multiple sclerosis, enrolled in a pregnancy study.

Only a few counts were recorded for this clone. This chain links TRBV5-1 with TRBJ1-5, with 7 bases aligning to TRBD1. Germline loops: CDR1 SGHRS, CDR2 YFSETQ. This CDR3 has 15 residues. V lost 0 bases and J lost 4; bases outside the gene matches: 4. In nucleotides, the CDR3 is TGCGCCAGCAGCTTGGAGGGGGCTAAAAATCAGCCCCAGCATTTT. Translated: CASSLEGAKNQPQHF.

The chain is built from TRBV7-9 and TRBJ1-1, with 8 bases aligning to TRBD1. Germline V gene sequence: CDR1 SEHNR, CDR2 FQNEAQ (reference sequence). There are 13 residues in the CDR3. V lost 4 bases to trimming and J lost 5 bases; unmatched junction nucleotides: 3. CDR3 nucleotides: TGTGCCAGCAGCTCATACAGGGGGACTGAAGCTTTCTTT. Protein: CASSSYRGTEAFF.

The V and J genes are TRBV5-4 and TRBJ1-3; D is uncertain. V was pared by 2 bases and J by 4 bases, with 16 bases between. Germline-derived CDR1 and CDR2 are SGHNT and YYREEE (reference sequence). The CDR3 covers 16 residues. The CDR3 DNA is TGTGCCAGCAGCTTTGGGGTGTCACCGGGGGGAAACACCATATATTTT. Its protein is CASSFGVSPGGNTIYF.

The chain has TRBV29-1 and TRBJ2-7; no clear D gene. V was clipped by 4 bases and J by 0 bases, with 4 bases between them. CDR1 is SQVTM, CDR2 ANQGSEA, per germline. The CDR3 extends over 11 amino acids. The CDR3: CSVGHSYEQYF. For the CDR3, the DNA is TGCAGCGTTGGACACTCCTACGAGCAGTACTTC.

The genes are TRBV9 and TRBJ2-2, with D possibly matching TRBD1 (5 bases). V was shortened by 1 base and J by 9 bases, with 10 bases between the two germline ends. This CDR3 spans 13 amino acids. Germline V gene lookup returns CDR1 SGDLS and CDR2 YYNGEE. CDR3 nucleotides: TGTGCCAGCAGCGTACTCTCGGACAGGGAGCTGTTTTTT. It encodes CASSVLSDRELFF.